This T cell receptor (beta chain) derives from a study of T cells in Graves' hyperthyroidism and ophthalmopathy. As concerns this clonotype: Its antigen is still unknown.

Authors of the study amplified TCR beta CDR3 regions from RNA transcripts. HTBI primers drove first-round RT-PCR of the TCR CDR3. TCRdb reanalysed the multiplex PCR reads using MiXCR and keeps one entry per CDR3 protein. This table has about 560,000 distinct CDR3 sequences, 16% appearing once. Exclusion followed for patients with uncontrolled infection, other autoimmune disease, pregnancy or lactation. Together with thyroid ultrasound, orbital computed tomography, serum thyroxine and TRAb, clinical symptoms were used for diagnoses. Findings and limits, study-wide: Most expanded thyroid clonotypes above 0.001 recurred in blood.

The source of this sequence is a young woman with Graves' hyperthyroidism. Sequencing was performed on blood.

The CDR3 sequence: CASRRGLLNSPLHF. In DNA form, the CDR3 reads TGTGCCAGCAGGAGGGGCCTACTCAATTCACCCCTCCACTTT. This chain links TRBV6-7 with TRBJ1-6; a weak D match, TRBD1 (5 bases). TRBV6-7 is known as an ORF, though its function is uncertain. Trimming cost V 6 bases and J 7 bases, with 13 bases left between them. The CDR3 is 14 amino acids.